What follows describes a single TCR beta chain. Trimming left V 2 bases short and J 0 bases short, with 8 bases between. Germline CDR1 and CDR2: SNHLY and FYNNEI. This CDR3 region has 15 residues. With a J-beta primer mix and a sample-barcoded 5' primer, a second PCR ran 7 to 11 cycles. In TCRdb, the 5' RACE reads were re-called with MiXCR into one record per CDR3 protein. The sample has around 1,000,000 distinct CDR3 sequences; approximately 25% are singletons. These data are taken from a study of blood T cells in healthy people across ages. These sequences were also reported in another study, on T cells of mothers and their children.

The chain has TRBV2 and TRBJ1-3; no reliable D call. The TCR comes from a girl aged 2 to 9 in good health. Sample: blood. The CDR3 sequence: CASSELSPSGNTIYF. The CDR3 region has the DNA TGTGCCAGCAGTGAATTGAGTCCCTCTGGAAACACCATATATTTT.